The 14 T cell receptor beta chains presented below share a single source sample, sequenced in a study of T cell repertoires in cytomegalovirus infection. TCRdb reanalysed the reads using MiXCR and keeps one entry per CDR3 protein. The sample holds more than 45,000 distinct CDR3 sequences; 20% are singletons and the top ten take around 60%. The antigens these receptors bind are not known. The sequences come from CD8+ T cells from cultured PBMCs, collected from culture after CMV antigen stimulation. Receptors originate from a human donor in good health (CMV status not recorded). Some clones in this sample may be carry-over from other donors' samples.

The chain recombines TRBV25-1 with TRBJ2-7; no reliable D call. Trimming took 7 bases from V and 3 from J, leaving 7 bases between them. CDR3 length equals 11 residues. Germline V gene sequence: CDR1 MGHDK, CDR2 SYGVNS. The CDR3 sequence: CASTHSYEQYF. CDR3 DNA: TGTGCCAGCACCCACAGCTACGAGCAGTACTTC.

This clonotype was detected once. The CDR3 DNA is TGTGCCAGCAGCACCAGGCCGGGCTCCCCCTACGAGCAGTACTTC. It encodes CASSTRPGSPYEQYF. The chain recombines TRBV5-4 with TRBJ2-7; D gene uncertain. CDR1 and CDR2 (germline): SGHNT, YYREEE (reference sequence). Trimming removed 4 bases from V and 2 bases from J, with 16 bases in between. This CDR3 contains 15 residues.

The count of this clonotype is one. This chain connects TRBV28 to TRBJ2-1; 12 bases agree with TRBD2. The CDR3 runs 16 residues. V lost 3 bases to trimming and J lost 0 bases; unmatched junction nucleotides: 0. Per germline, CDR1 MDHEN and CDR2 SYDVKM. This CDR3 reads CASSLTSGSSYNEQFF. The CDR3 bases are TGTGCCAGCAGTTTGACTAGCGGGAGCTCCTACAATGAGCAGTTCTTC. The entire variable domain, with the rest obtained from reference TRBV28 and TRBJ2-1, is as follows: DVKVTQSSRYLVKRTGEKVFLECVQDMDHENMFWYRQDPGLGLRLIYFSYDVKMKEKGDIPEGYSVSREKKERFSLILESASTNQTSMYLCASSLTSGSSYNEQFFGPGTRLTVL.

The chain joins TRBV13 to TRBJ2-3; maybe TRBD2 (6 bases). This CDR3 has 13 amino acids. CDR1 is PRHDT and CDR2 is FYEKMQ in the germline V gene (reference sequence). The germline V and J ends were trimmed by 5 bases and 4 bases, with 10 bases remaining between them. This CDR3 is CASSPRLADTQYF. The CDR3 bases are TGTGCCAGCAGCCCTAGACTAGCAGATACGCAGTATTTT.

The rearrangement uses TRBV19 and TRBJ2-7, with no clear D. The CDR3 contains 13 residues. Germline V lookup: CDR1 LNHDA, CDR2 SQIVND (reference sequence). Deletions cut 3 bases from V and 3 bases from J, with 9 bases between. CDR3 sequence (DNA): TGTGCCAGTAGTATCGATATTAACTACGAGCAGTACTTC. It encodes CASSIDINYEQYF.

This rearrangement joins TRBV6-4 to TRBJ2-1, with 13 bases lining up with TRBD2. This CDR3 contains 15 residues. The ends lost 6 bases at V and 5 bases at J; junction bases unmatched: 4. Per germline, CDR1 MRHNA and CDR2 SNTAGT. CDR3 sequence: CASSQLAGGDNEQFF. The CDR3 nucleotides are TGTGCCAGCAGCCAACTAGCGGGGGGGGACAATGAGCAGTTCTTC.

The chain combines TRBV7-2 with TRBJ1-2; a possible D gene is TRBD1 (6 bases). Germline V gives CDR1 SGHTA, CDR2 FQGNSA. The V end was cut by 2 bases, the J end by 3 bases, with 7 bases between. This CDR3 has 13 amino acids. CDR3 loop: CASSLSGDYGYTF. The DNA for the CDR3 is TGTGCCAGCAGCTTATCAGGGGACTATGGCTACACCTTC.

The table lists this clonotype with a few counts. This rearrangement joins TRBV7-2 to TRBJ2-2; D gene ambiguous. Germline CDR1 is SGHTA and CDR2 is FQGNSA. This CDR3 spans 14 amino acids. The V end lost 2 bases, the J end lost 4 bases, and 8 bases lay between the germline ends. CDR3 residues: CASSLNKLTGELFF. CDR3 in DNA: TGTGCCAGCAGCTTAAACAAACTCACCGGGGAGCTGTTTTTT.

Details on this clonotype: The CDR3 carries no conserved terminal phenylalanine or tryptophan, so it likely arises from a read error. V gene TRBV11-2 combines with J gene TRBJ2-3; 7 bases agree with TRBD2. Trimming took 8 bases from V and 2 from J; bases not matched to a gene: 7. This CDR3 contains 14 residues. The germline CDR1 and CDR2 sequences are SGHAT and FQNNGV. CDR3 DNA: TGTGCCAGCTGGGGCGGGAGCTTCACAGATACGCAGTATCTT. Amino acids: CASWGGSFTDTQYL.

The V call is TRBV7-8, the J call TRBJ2-5, with 8 bases that match TRBD1. Looked up from germline, CDR1 is SGHVS and CDR2 is FQNEAQ. With 5 bases clipped from V and 8 bases from J, the junction kept 28 bases outside the gene matches. CDR3 length: 20 amino acids. CDR3 sequence reads: CASSLGVQDREGWQSVTQYF. DNA for the CDR3: TGTGCCAGCAGCCTCGGAGTCCAGGACAGGGAAGGTTGGCAGTCAGTAACCCAGTACTTC.

In its sample, this clonotype was seen a few times. The rearrangement uses TRBV28 and TRBJ2-3; TRBD2 agrees at 7 bases. The CDR3 is 15 amino acids. Germline V gene sequence: CDR1 MDHEN, CDR2 SYDVKM. V lost 5 bases and J lost 4; bases outside the gene matches: 9. Here the CDR3 reads CASSPGTTRADTQYF. The CDR3 DNA reads TGTGCCAGCAGTCCCGGGACTACCAGGGCAGATACGCAGTATTTT.

This clonotype was observed a handful of times. The chain recombines TRBV27 with TRBJ2-1, with D possibly TRBD1 on 5 matching bases. This CDR3 comprises 11 residues. The germline V and J ends were trimmed by 5 bases and 6 bases, with 5 bases remaining between them. The V gene's germline CDR1 is MNHEY and CDR2 SMNVEV (reference sequence). The CDR3 sequence is CASSGANEQFF. The CDR3 coding sequence is TGTGCCAGCAGTGGGGCCAATGAGCAGTTCTTC.

V gene TRBV20-1 combines with J gene TRBJ1-3; no firm D call. The CDR3 is 15 amino acids. Germline V gene data show CDR1 as DFQATT and CDR2 as SNEGSKA (reference sequence). The V gene lost 1 base and the J gene lost 0 bases, with 10 bases spanning the gap. The CDR3 region has the DNA TGCAGTGCTAGAGTACGAAGCAGCTCTGGAAACACCATATATTTT. It is translated as CSARVRSSSGNTIYF.

This clonotype was detected only a few times. The gene calls are TRBV27 and TRBJ2-7; 8 nucleotides match TRBD2. The V segment lost 5 bases and the J segment 0 bases; nucleotides outside the gene matches: 6. The germline gives CDR1 MNHEY, CDR2 SMNVEV (reference sequence). CDR3 length: 15 amino acids. The CDR3 DNA follows: TGTGCCAGCAGTCCCAGCGGGGGCACCTCCTACGAGCAGTACTTC. This gives the protein CASSPSGGTSYEQYF.